These T cell receptor beta chains were read from a single sample in a study of T cells in Graves' hyperthyroidism and ophthalmopathy. Each CDR3 protein is one row after TCRdb ran MiXCR on the multiplex PCR reads. The data show around 350,000 distinct CDR3 sequences, around 15% seen once. Sequenced: blood. Source of these receptors: a woman aged 55 to 70 with Graves' ophthalmopathy. Each CDR3 is given with its conserved first and last residue. D genes are given only for firm matches. For some rows the clone size is stated as once, few or many, or as a class when expanded; others skip it.

D gene	V gene	J gene	clone size	CDR3 DNA	CDR3 protein
-	TRBV12-3/TRBV12-4	TRBJ1-1	many	TGTGCCAGCAGCCATCGATCGGGGGGTTTGAACACTGAAGCTTTCTTT	CASSHRSGGLNTEAFF
TRBD2	TRBV28	TRBJ2-3	many	TGTGCCAGCAGTGCCCCGACTAGCGGAGCAGATACGCAGTATTTT	CASSAPTSGADTQYF
TRBD2	TRBV20-1	TRBJ2-3	-	TGCAGTGCTAGCCGACTAGCGGGAGCAGATACGCAGTATTTT	CSASRLAGADTQYF
TRBD1	TRBV6-2/TRBV6-3	TRBJ2-4	few	TGTGCCAGCAGTTACTCCAGGGGGCAGATCATTCAGTACTTC	CASSYSRGQIIQYF
TRBD2	TRBV5-1	TRBJ2-2	many	TGCGCCAGCAGCCCCGGGGGACTAGCCGTGTTCACCGGGGAGCTGTTTTTT	CASSPGGLAVFTGELFF
-	TRBV7-3	TRBJ2-3	many	TGTGCCAGCAGCTTAACGTGGGCGGTCACAGATACGCAGTATTTT	CASSLTWAVTDTQYF
TRBD1	TRBV27	TRBJ1-1	few	TGTGCCAGCAGTTCCCAGGACAGGGTCAGTGAAGCTTTCTTT	CASSSQDRVSEAFF
TRBD2	TRBV5-8	TRBJ2-5	few	TGTGCCAGCAGCTTGGCTAGCGGGGCTTACCAAGAGACCCAGTACTTC	CASSLASGAYQETQYF
TRBD2	TRBV15	TRBJ2-5	-	TGTGCCACCAGCCCGGCGGTAGCGGGAGCGGAGACCCAGTACTTC	CATSPAVAGAETQYF
-	TRBV11-1	TRBJ2-3	-	TGTGCCAGCAGCACGGACAGTCGCGCAGATACGCAGTATTTT	CASSTDSRADTQYF
-	TRBV6-4	TRBJ2-3	-	TGTGCCAGCAGTGACGCCAGGGGAACAGATACGCAGTATTTT	CASSDARGTDTQYF
TRBD2	TRBV24-1	TRBJ2-1	many	TGTGCCACCAGGGAAAGACGACTAGCGGTCAGCGGGGCGTTCTTC	CATRERRLAVSGAFF
-	TRBV5-5	TRBJ1-2	few	TGTGCCAGCAGCTTGGTTCCTGGGGAAAGCTATGGCTACACCTTC	CASSLVPGESYGYTF
-	TRBV20-1	TRBJ2-7	many	TGCAGTGCTAGGCGGGATAGGTACGAGCAGTACTTC	CSARRDRYEQYF
TRBD1	TRBV29-1	TRBJ2-7	-	TGCAGCGTTGCGGGACAGACCTACGAGCAGTACTTC	CSVAGQTYEQYF
-	TRBV7-6	TRBJ2-3	many	TGTGCCAGCAGCTTAGGGGCGCTAGCGGACAGGCGAATTCATACGCAGTATTTT	CASSLGALADRRIHTQYF
-	TRBV4-2	TRBJ2-3	few	TGTGCCAGCAGCCCCTTGGTGGCAGATACGCAGTATTTT	CASSPLVADTQYF
-	TRBV4-2	TRBJ1-5	few	TGTGCCAGCAGCCAGGGATCAAGGGGAGGCAATCAGCCCCAGCATTTT	CASSQGSRGGNQPQHF
-	TRBV13	TRBJ2-5	-	TGTGCCAGCAGCTTCACAGGGCGCGCAGAGACCCAGTACTTC	CASSFTGRAETQYF
-	TRBV5-1	TRBJ1-1	many	TGCGCCAGCAGCTTGGGTCAAGGGCCTGTGGGCGGCACTGAAGCTTTCTTT	CASSLGQGPVGGTEAFF
TRBD2	TRBV29-1	TRBJ2-7	-	TGCAGCGTTGAACTAGCGGGAGATTTCGAGCAGTACTTC	CSVELAGDFEQYF
-	TRBV12-3/TRBV12-4	TRBJ2-1	many	TGTGCCAGCAGGTTGGTTGCGGGACGGGCAAATGAGCAGTTCTTC	CASRLVAGRANEQFF
-	TRBV5-1	TRBJ2-7	many	TGCGCCAGCAGCACGGGTAATGAGCAGTACTTC	CASSTGNEQYF
TRBD1	TRBV5-1	TRBJ2-7	once	TGCGCCAGCAGACACTCCGGGACAGGTTGGGACGAGCAGTACTTC	CASRHSGTGWDEQYF
TRBD2	TRBV9	TRBJ2-2	-	TGTGCCAGCAGCGTAGGCGGGAGGGCCGGGGACACCGGGGAGCTGTTTTTT	CASSVGGRAGDTGELFF
TRBD1	TRBV2	TRBJ2-7	-	TGTGCCAGCGGGATCCAGACAGGGGATCCCTACGAGCAGTACTTC	CASGIQTGDPYEQYF
-	TRBV12-3/TRBV12-4	TRBJ1-3	once	TGTGCCAGCACCCCCAGGTTGGGAAACACCATATATTTT	CASTPRLGNTIYF
TRBD1	TRBV27	TRBJ2-2	few	TGTGCCAGCAGTTTCTGGCGACAGGGGGCCGGGGAGCTGTTTTTT	CASSFWRQGAGELFF
-	TRBV15	TRBJ2-1	many	TGTGCCACCAGCAGAGATCCCTTGGGTGCCTTGGATGAGCAGTTCTTC	CATSRDPLGALDEQFF
-	TRBV5-1	TRBJ2-7	few	TGCGCCAGCAGCTTCGACGGGGTAGCCATTGGGGAGCAGTACTTC	CASSFDGVAIGEQYF
-	TRBV28	TRBJ2-2	few	TGTGCCAGCAGTCCGACAGTACCCGGGGAGCTGTTTTTT	CASSPTVPGELFF
-	TRBV6-2/TRBV6-3	TRBJ2-7	few	TGTGCCAGCAGTTTCAGATACATCTACGAGCAGTACTTC	CASSFRYIYEQYF
TRBD2	TRBV27	TRBJ2-1	many	TGTGCCAGCAGTTTCAGTCTCCATCTAGCGGGAGACAATGAGCAGTTCTTC	CASSFSLHLAGDNEQFF
TRBD2	TRBV27	TRBJ2-3	-	TGTGCCAGCAGTTCCAGACTAGCGGGAGGGCCGGGAGATACGCAGTATTTT	CASSSRLAGGPGDTQYF
-	TRBV29-1	TRBJ2-1	many	TGCAGCGTTGAGGTTGCGGGTCTCTACAATGAGCAGTTCTTC	CSVEVAGLYNEQFF
-	TRBV5-1	TRBJ1-3	few	TGCGCCAGCAGCTTGGGTGCAGAGCGAAACACCATATATTTT	CASSLGAERNTIYF
TRBD1	TRBV5-1	TRBJ2-3	many	TGCGCCAGCAGCCAAGACAGGGCCACAGATACGCAGTATTTT	CASSQDRATDTQYF
-	TRBV19	TRBJ1-5	-	TGTGCCAGTAGTACCGGGGAGAGGGGCCAGCCCCAGCATTTT	CASSTGERGQPQHF
-	TRBV27	TRBJ1-4	-	TGTGCCAGCAGTTTATTTCCAGCTCAAACAGTGAATGAAAAACTGTTTTTT	CASSLFPAQTVNEKLFF
-	TRBV19	TRBJ1-5	-	TGTGCCAGTAGTCCTACGAGGGGTCTTAGCAATCAGCCCCAGCATTTT	CASSPTRGLSNQPQHF
TRBD1	TRBV7-3	TRBJ2-2	once	TGTGCCAGCAGCCATCCGGGACAGGGGGCCGGGGAGCTGTTTTTT	CASSHPGQGAGELFF
TRBD2	TRBV29-1	TRBJ2-7	many	TGCAGCGTTACCCTTTGGGGCGGGAGTCTCGACGAGCAGTACTTC	CSVTLWGGSLDEQYF
-	TRBV20-1	TRBJ2-3	many	TGCAGTGCTAGAGATGAGGACCAAAGGGGCTCTAGCACAGATACGCAGTATTTT	CSARDEDQRGSSTDTQYF
-	TRBV4-1	TRBJ1-5	-	TGCGCCAGCAGCCAAGGATTATCCGATCAGCCCCAGCATTTT	CASSQGLSDQPQHF
-	TRBV29-1	TRBJ2-1	-	TGCAGCGTTGAAAAAGGGCAGGGGCGAAGATACAATGAGCAGTTCTTC	CSVEKGQGRRYNEQFF
-	TRBV3-1	TRBJ2-1	few	TGTGCCAGCAGCCAAGATGTCTCCTACAATGAGCAGTTCTTC	CASSQDVSYNEQFF
-	TRBV6-1	TRBJ2-7	many	TGTGCCAGCAGAAGGGGCCACGAGCAGTACTTC	CASRRGHEQYF
-	TRBV20-1	TRBJ2-3	many	TGCAGTGCTAGAGTCAGGGGAAGCACAGATACGCAGTATTTT	CSARVRGSTDTQYF
-	TRBV6-5	TRBJ2-3	many	TGTGCCAGCAGTTACTCGGGAGAGGACTTTCTCACCACAGATACGCAGTATTTT	CASSYSGEDFLTTDTQYF
TRBD2	TRBV24-1	TRBJ2-1	-	TGTGCCACCAGTGGACCCCAAGGACTAGGCAATGAGCAGTTCTTC	CATSGPQGLGNEQFF
-	TRBV30	TRBJ1-1	many	TGTGCCTGGAGAGGGGGGGTTGTCACTGAAGCTTTCTTT	CAWRGGVVTEAFF
TRBD2	TRBV27	TRBJ2-7	many	TGTGCCAGCAGTTTAACTAGCGGGAGGAGTCGTCTCGAGCAGTACTTC	CASSLTSGRSRLEQYF
TRBD1	TRBV2	TRBJ1-2	few	TGTGCCGGGACAAGAGGGACAGGGCATCCTGGCTACACCTTC	CAGTRGTGHPGYTF
TRBD2	TRBV9	TRBJ2-1	few	TGTGCCAGCAGCGTAGGCCTAGCGGGAGATGAGCAGTTCTTC	CASSVGLAGDEQFF
-	TRBV20-1	TRBJ2-4	-	TGCGGTGCTCCCGGAGGGCCAACCAAAAACATTCAGTACTTC	CGAPGGPTKNIQYF